The 31 T cell receptor beta chains in this list originate from one sample, sequenced in a study of shared clonotypes between healthy human individuals. TCRdb's copy holds only in-frame clones and misses some; the assay was immunoSEQ multiplex PCR. Among about 2.4 million clones listed, 93% were seen once. The sample consisted of naive CD4+ T cells from PBMCs. Subset denoted: CD45RA+ positively selected. These receptors all come from a man younger than 35 in good health. Some clones in this sample may be carry-over from other donors' samples.

V usage is TRBV6-5 and J usage is TRBJ2-3; D might be TRBD1 (6 bases). The CDR3 has 15 amino acids. Germline V lookup: CDR1 MNHEY, CDR2 SVGAGI. V lost 5 bases to trimming and J lost 7 bases, with 19 bases between them. The DNA of the CDR3 is TGTGCCAGCAGTAGTCCCGGGGACAACAGAAATACGCAGTATTTT. Translated: CASSSPGDNRNTQYF.

The chain joins TRBV2 to TRBJ1-5; D possibly corresponds to TRBD1 (6 bases). CDR3 size: 15 residues. The ends were cut back, 7 bases at V and 0 bases at J, with 13 bases in the middle. CDR1 and CDR2 from the germline V gene are SNHLY and FYNNEI. The CDR3 sequence: CASTRQDYSNQPQHF. CDR3 DNA: TGTGCCAGCACCAGACAGGATTATAGCAATCAGCCCCAGCATTTT.

The chain uses TRBV7-3 and TRBJ2-2; 10 bases map to TRBD1. After removal of 2 bases from V and 4 bases from J, the junction contained 4 bases not matched to a gene. The CDR3 has 16 residues. Germline V gene lookup returns CDR1 SGHTA and CDR2 FQGTGA. The CDR3 sequence is CASSLVRTGGTGELFF. The CDR3 DNA is TGTGCCAGCAGCTTAGTTAGGACAGGGGGCACCGGGGAGCTGTTTTTT.

The CDR3 loop reads CASSLWGDEQYF. CDR3 nucleotide sequence: TGTGCCAGCAGCTTATGGGGTGACGAGCAGTACTTC. The chain joins TRBV7-6 to TRBJ2-7; D not certain. Germline lookup yields CDR1 SGHVS and CDR2 FNYEAQ. This CDR3 spans 12 amino acids. V was shortened by 2 bases and J by 5 bases, with 7 bases between the two germline ends. Complete variable domain (other parts from reference TRBV7-6 and TRBJ2-7): GAGVSQSPRYKVTKRGQDVALRCDPISGHVSLYWYRQALGQGPEFLTYFNYEAQQDKSGLPNDRFSAERPEGSISTLTIQRTEQRDSAMYRCASSLWGDEQYFGPGTRLTVT.

The chain is built from TRBV27 and TRBJ2-7; D may be TRBD2 (5 bases). The V gene's germline CDR1 is MNHEY and CDR2 SMNVEV (reference sequence). The CDR3 has 16 amino acids. Deletions cut 4 bases from V and 4 bases from J, with 20 bases between. The CDR3 nucleotides are TGTGCCAGCAGTTACCTTTTCGGGGATAAGAATTACGAGCAGTACTTC. This translates into CASSYLFGDKNYEQYF.

This clone came up once. This chain connects TRBV7-2 to TRBJ2-1; unclear D gene. The CDR3 has 16 residues. V lost 2 bases and J lost 3, with 14 bases in between. From germline, CDR1 is SGHTA and CDR2 FQGNSA. CDR3 sequence reads: CASSLSSGSLYNEQFF. The DNA for the CDR3 is TGTGCCAGCAGCTTAAGTTCCGGGTCCCTCTACAATGAGCAGTTCTTC.

This chain links TRBV18 with TRBJ1-6; 9 bases are a match to TRBD1. V lost 2 bases to trimming and J lost 10 bases; unmatched junction nucleotides: 3. The CDR3 runs to 14 residues. The germline gives CDR1 KGHSH, CDR2 LQKENI. The CDR3 nucleotides read TGTGCCAGCTCACCAAGGACAGGGGACTCACCCCTCCACTTT. It specifies CASSPRTGDSPLHF.

The CDR3 reads CASSRKGGFFINTEAFF. Here the CDR3 DNA reads TGCGCCAGCAGCCGTAAGGGGGGGTTCTTTATTAACACTGAAGCTTTCTTT. This chain uses TRBV4-1 with TRBJ1-1; D might be TRBD1 (6 bases). The V gene's germline CDR1 is MGHRA and CDR2 YSYEKL. The V end was cut by 4 bases, the J end by 2 bases, with 20 bases between. The CDR3 is 17 amino acids.

This clone was found once. The V gene is TRBV11-2, the J gene TRBJ2-7; TRBD2 agrees at 8 bases. The germline V gene has CDR1 SGHAT and CDR2 FQNNGV. CDR3 length: 14 residues. The V segment lost 5 bases and the J segment 5 bases; nucleotides outside the gene matches: 8. In nucleotides, the CDR3 is TGTGCCAGCAGCACATCGGGGGGGTGGAACGAGCAGTACTTC. Translated, it gives CASSTSGGWNEQYF.

The chain carries TRBV5-1 and TRBJ2-5, with 10 positions matching TRBD1. J was trimmed by 5 bases and V by 4 bases; bases with no gene match: 11. The CDR3 length is 16 residues. CDR1 is SGHRS and CDR2 is YFSETQ in the germline V gene. Written as DNA, the CDR3 is TGCGCCAGCAGCAATCGGACAGGGGGGGCAAGGGAGACCCAGTACTTC. This sequence encodes CASSNRTGGARETQYF.

This clone appeared a few times. This sample includes further DNA sequences coding for the same CDR3. The J gene is TRBJ1-1, the V gene TRBV6-1; D gene ambiguous. CDR1 MNHNS and CDR2 SASEGT come from the germline V gene. The CDR3 sequence is 13 residues long. V lost 7 bases and J 0 bases, leaving 9 bases between the germline ends. CDR3 sequence (DNA): TGTGCCAGCACTGGCACACTGAACACTGAAGCTTTCTTT. Protein sequence: CASTGTLNTEAFF.

For the CDR3, the DNA is TGTGCCAGCAGCTTAGGACTAGCGGGGGGCACCGGGGAGCTGTTTTTT. It translates to CASSLGLAGGTGELFF. The chain employs TRBV7-9 and TRBJ2-2; 13 bases line up with TRBD2. Germline CDR1 SEHNR, CDR2 FQNEAQ (reference sequence). This CDR3 spans 16 amino acids. The J segment lost 4 bases and the V segment lost 1 base, leaving 0 bases of the junction unmatched.

A note on this clone: Other DNA sequences in this specimen translate into the identical CDR3. The chain uses TRBV5-1 and TRBJ2-1, with D unclear. The CDR3 totals 14 residues. CDR1 SGHRS and CDR2 YFSETQ come from the germline V gene. The V end lost 0 bases, the J end lost 2 bases, and 6 bases lay between the germline ends. The DNA for the CDR3 is TGCGCCAGCAGCTTGGTGACGACCTACAATGAGCAGTTCTTC. This codes for CASSLVTTYNEQFF.

V and J are TRBV4-3 and TRBJ2-6; 8 positions agree with TRBD1. Germline trimming cut 3 bases from V and 1 base from J; bases unmatched to any gene: 17. The CDR3 spans 21 residues. Germline CDR1 reads LGHNA; CDR2 reads YSLEER. In nucleotides, the CDR3 is TGCGCCAGCAGCCACACAGGGGTCGAAGACAGGGGTAGTTCTGGGGCCAACGTCCTGACTTTC. Encoded protein: CASSHTGVEDRGSSGANVLTF.

V is TRBV5-6 and J is TRBJ2-7; 9 bases are a match to TRBD1. From germline, CDR1 is SGHDT and CDR2 YYEEEE. Germline trimming cut 4 bases from V and 6 bases from J; bases unmatched to any gene: 14. The CDR3 extends over 16 amino acids. CDR3 amino acids: CASSKGTGNNAGEQYF. As DNA, the CDR3 is TGTGCCAGCAGCAAAGGGACAGGGAACAATGCGGGCGAGCAGTACTTC.

V gene TRBV19 combines with J gene TRBJ2-6; D could derive from TRBD1 or TRBD2 (6 bases each). Germline CDR1 reads LNHDA; CDR2 reads SQIVND (reference sequence). There are 16 residues in the CDR3. The V gene lost 3 bases and the J gene lost 4 bases, with 13 bases spanning the gap. CDR3 DNA: TGTGCCAGTAGTATTATGGGGGGCGACGGGGCCAACGTCCTGACTTTC. Translation: CASSIMGGDGANVLTF.

Turning to this clone: At the DNA level, this CDR3 is encoded by other sequences in the same sample as well. The chain links TRBV5-1 to TRBJ1-4; TRBD1 is a possible D gene (5 bases). The CDR3 length is 14 residues. Trimming stripped 1 base from V and 3 bases from J, with 7 bases between. Germline V lookup: CDR1 SGHRS, CDR2 YFSETQ. Here the CDR3 reads CASSLQGSNEKLFF. CDR3 nucleotides: TGCGCCAGCAGCTTGCAGGGTTCTAATGAAAAACTGTTTTTT.

A remark on this clone: Distinct nucleotide sequences in the sample also encode this CDR3. CDR3 in DNA: TGTGCCAGCAGCTCCCGGCCCTACGAGCAGTACTTC. Translated: CASSSRPYEQYF. The chain links TRBV7-2 to TRBJ2-7; D gene ambiguous. Between the trimmed V and J ends, which lost 4 bases and 2 bases, there was a span of 6 bases. The CDR3 runs 12 residues. CDR1 and CDR2 (germline): SGHTA, FQGNSA.

The chain links TRBV5-1 to TRBJ1-1, with D uncertain. The CDR3 is 18 residues long. Trimming removed 1 base at V and 1 base at J, with 20 bases between. CDR1 and CDR2 from the germline V gene are SGHRS and YFSETQ. The CDR3 bases are TGCGCCAGCAGCTTGACGGGGAAGAAAAGTGAACAGAACACTGAAGCTTTCTTT. Protein product: CASSLTGKKSEQNTEAFF.

As DNA, the CDR3 is TGTGCCAGCAAGGAAGGGGGGAGCACAGATACGCAGTATTTT. Protein product: CASKEGGSTDTQYF. The chain carries TRBV6-6 and TRBJ2-3; D might be TRBD1 or TRBD2, each matching 6 bases. Germline loops: CDR1 MNHNY, CDR2 SVGAGI (reference sequence). The V and J ends lost 7 bases and 0 bases respectively, with 11 bases between them. The CDR3 is made up of 14 amino acids.

The chain is built from TRBV6-6 and TRBJ2-1; D gene unclear. The V end lost 2 bases, the J end lost 7 bases, and 9 bases lay between the germline ends. Germline CDR1 MNHNY, CDR2 SVGAGI (reference sequence). The CDR3 consists of 13 residues. The CDR3 region is CASSYLPRNEQFF. The DNA of the CDR3 is TGTGCCAGCAGTTACCTCCCCCGGAATGAGCAGTTCTTC.

The chain links TRBV30 to TRBJ2-5; D tentatively fits TRBD1 or TRBD2 (5 bases each). Germline values: CDR1 GTSNPN, CDR2 SVGIG (reference sequence). The CDR3 totals 14 residues. V was trimmed by 3 bases and J by 4 bases, leaving 15 bases between them. The DNA of the CDR3 is TGTGCCTGGAGCGGGACCGGGGTGCGAGAGACCCAGTACTTC. This gives the protein CAWSGTGVRETQYF.

This chain connects TRBV19 to TRBJ1-3; TRBD1 is a possible D gene (5 bases). Trimming stripped 6 bases from V and 0 bases from J, with 15 bases between. The CDR3 runs 16 residues. The germline CDR1 and CDR2 sequences are LNHDA and SQIVND (reference sequence). The CDR3 protein is CASRSLEGPSGNTIYF. CDR3 DNA: TGTGCCAGTAGGAGCCTAGAGGGACCCTCTGGAAACACCATATATTTT.

On this clone: This sample also contains other DNA sequences that code for the same CDR3. The genes are TRBV7-2 and TRBJ2-5; 8 bases are shared with TRBD1. The germline V gene has CDR1 SGHTA and CDR2 FQGNSA. The CDR3 length is 15 residues. V shed 4 bases and J 0 bases; nucleotides not matched to a gene: 4. The CDR3 sequence: CASSSRTGHQETQYF. The DNA for the CDR3 is TGTGCCAGCAGCTCCCGGACAGGGCACCAAGAGACCCAGTACTTC.

The chain carries TRBV5-6 and TRBJ2-4, with 7 positions matching TRBD2. The CDR3 extends over 19 amino acids. The germline V gene has CDR1 SGHDT and CDR2 YYEEEE. After removal of 0 bases from V and 0 bases from J, the junction contained 12 bases not matched to a gene. The CDR3 DNA follows: TGTGCCAGCAGCTTGGGGACTAGATCCCCCGCCCTAGCCAAAAACATTCAGTACTTC. Its protein is CASSLGTRSPALAKNIQYF.

The chain employs TRBV15 and TRBJ2-3, with 7 nucleotides matching TRBD2. After removal of 0 bases from V and 3 bases from J, the junction contained 6 bases not matched to a gene. Germline CDR1 reads LNHNV; CDR2 reads YYDKDF (reference sequence). The CDR3 has 16 amino acids. CDR3 in amino acids: CATSRDRLAVTDTQYF. The DNA for the CDR3 is TGTGCCACCAGCAGAGACCGGCTAGCGGTAACAGATACGCAGTATTTT.

The chain couples TRBV19 to TRBJ2-2; tentatively, D is TRBD2 (5 bases). Germline lookup yields CDR1 LNHDA and CDR2 SQIVND (reference sequence). The germline V and J ends were trimmed by 5 bases and 3 bases, with 13 bases remaining between them. This CDR3 has 15 residues. CDR3 in amino acids: CASSEIASYTGELFF. The CDR3 DNA reads TGTGCCAGTAGTGAAATAGCGTCGTACACCGGGGAGCTGTTTTTT.

This chain uses TRBV9 with TRBJ2-1, with D unclear. V dropped 7 bases and J dropped 6 bases, with 8 bases sitting between them. The CDR3 totals 11 residues. Per germline, CDR1 SGDLS and CDR2 YYNGEE. The CDR3 is CASSLFNEQFF. The CDR3 coding sequence is TGTGCCAGCTCCCTTTTCAATGAGCAGTTCTTC.

The chain is built from TRBV5-6 and TRBJ2-3; 11 bases align to TRBD2. CDR1 is SGHDT, CDR2 YYEEEE, per germline. The CDR3 is made up of 19 amino acids. V was pared by 6 bases and J by 6 bases, with 21 bases of the junction left unmatched. CDR3 nucleotide sequence: TGTGCCAGCACCGGGACGTCGGGACTAGCGGCCATACGGTGGGATACGCAGTATTTT. It translates to CASTGTSGLAAIRWDTQYF.

The chain employs TRBV19 and TRBJ2-3; possible D gene TRBD2, 5 bases. Per the germline V gene, CDR1 is LNHDA and CDR2 is SQIVND (reference sequence). CDR3 size: 17 residues. V dropped 1 base and J dropped 5 bases, with 19 bases sitting between them. For the CDR3, the DNA is TGTGCCAGTAGTATAGGGGGAGCGCGGGCCGGGCGAGATACGCAGTATTTT. This gives the protein CASSIGGARAGRDTQYF.

The chain is built from TRBV9 and TRBJ2-7; 12 bases are shared with TRBD2. V shed 0 bases, J shed 2 bases, and the junction held 6 bases outside the gene matches. Germline V CDR1 and CDR2: SGDLS, YYNGEE. The CDR3 is made up of 17 amino acids. The CDR3 DNA reads as TGTGCCAGCAGCGTAGCAGGGGGACTAGCGGGTCCCTACGAGCAGTACTTC. This sequence encodes CASSVAGGLAGPYEQYF. Full variable domain (rest looked up from reference TRBV9 and TRBJ2-7): DSGVTQTPKHLITATGQRVTLRCSPRSGDLSVYWYQQSLDQGLQFLIQYYNGEERAKGNILERFSAQQFPDLHSELNLSSLELGDSALYFCASSVAGGLAGPYEQYFGPGTRLTVT.